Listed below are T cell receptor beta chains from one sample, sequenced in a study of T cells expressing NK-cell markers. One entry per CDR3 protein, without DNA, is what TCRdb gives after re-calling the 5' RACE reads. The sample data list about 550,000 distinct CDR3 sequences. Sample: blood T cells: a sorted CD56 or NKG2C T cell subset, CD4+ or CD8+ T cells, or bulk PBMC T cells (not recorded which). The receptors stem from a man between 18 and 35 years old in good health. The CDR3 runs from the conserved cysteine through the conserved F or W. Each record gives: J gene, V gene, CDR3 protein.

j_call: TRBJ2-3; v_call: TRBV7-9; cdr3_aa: CASSIQADTQYF
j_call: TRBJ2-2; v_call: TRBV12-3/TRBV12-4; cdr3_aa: CASSLAPGINTGELFF
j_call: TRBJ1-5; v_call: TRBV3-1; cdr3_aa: CASSQESGPGPQHF
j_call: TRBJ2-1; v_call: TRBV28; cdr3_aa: CASKGLAGGPAYNEQFF
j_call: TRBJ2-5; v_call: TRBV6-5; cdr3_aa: CASSYSLGQGAGETQYF
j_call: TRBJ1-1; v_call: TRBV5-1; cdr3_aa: CASSLFVPGDTEAFF
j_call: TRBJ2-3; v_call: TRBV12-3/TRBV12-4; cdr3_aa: CASARQLDTQYF
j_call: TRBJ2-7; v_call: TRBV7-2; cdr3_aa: CASSLISGRTNSYEQYF
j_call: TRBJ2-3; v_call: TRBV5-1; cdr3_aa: CASSRGRAHSTDTQYF
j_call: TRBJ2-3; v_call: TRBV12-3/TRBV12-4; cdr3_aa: CASSLGVDGTDTQYF
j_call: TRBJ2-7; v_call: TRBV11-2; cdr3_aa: CASSLEASPAGVIYEQYF
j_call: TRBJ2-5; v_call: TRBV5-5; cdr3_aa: CASSIRHSQETQYF
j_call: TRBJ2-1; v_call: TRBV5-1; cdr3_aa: CASSLRLTSGLVNEQFF
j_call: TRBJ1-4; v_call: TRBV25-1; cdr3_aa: CASSPLTGIEKLFF
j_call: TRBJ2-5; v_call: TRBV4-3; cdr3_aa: CASSQTGTVQETQYF
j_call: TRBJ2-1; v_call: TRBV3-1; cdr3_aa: CASRHTSGRGDEQFF
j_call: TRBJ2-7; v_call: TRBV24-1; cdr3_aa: CATSDPGTGSSYEQYF
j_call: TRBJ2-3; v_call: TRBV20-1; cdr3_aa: CSARGTSKNPDTQYF
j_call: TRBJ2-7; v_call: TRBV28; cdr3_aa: CASSLFSQGMGEQYF
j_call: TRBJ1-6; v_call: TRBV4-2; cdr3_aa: CASSPSPGRMSSYNSPLHF